These 14 T cell receptor beta chains were sequenced from one sample in a study of cytomegalovirus exposure and HLA in healthy donors. This PCR relied on a set of 60 Vbeta primers and 13 Jbeta primers. Profiled with immunoSEQ multiplex PCR; TCRdb holds only in-frame clones, not every one. The repertoire holds around 120,000 clones, around 74% seen once, with approximately 30% in the top ten. The sample taken for sequencing was PBMCs. Receptor source: a man in his 60s in good health and CMV-seropositive.

This chain links TRBV10-3 with TRBJ2-3, with 7 bases lining up with TRBD2. The germline CDR1 and CDR2 sequences are ENHRY and SYGVKD. This CDR3 is 16 amino acids long. The V segment lost 5 bases and the J segment 6 bases; nucleotides outside the gene matches: 14. CDR3 nucleotides: TGTGCCATCAGTCGAATGTCGGGAGGCTCGCCGGATACGCAGTATTTT. Its translation is CAISRMSGGSPDTQYF.

This clone has more than one count but fewer than ten. The rearrangement uses TRBV5-8 and TRBJ2-7; 7 bases agree with TRBD2. The CDR3 contains 14 residues. Per germline, CDR1 SGHTS and CDR2 YDEGEE. V shed 3 bases, J shed 5 bases, and the junction held 8 bases outside the gene matches. This CDR3 reads CASSSGGLRHEQYF. The CDR3 nucleotides are TGTGCCAGCAGCTCGGGGGGACTGCGACACGAGCAGTACTTC.

The rearrangement links TRBV5-4 to TRBJ2-2, with 7 bases lining up with TRBD1. Germline V gives CDR1 SGHNT, CDR2 YYREEE (reference sequence). The CDR3 extends over 15 amino acids. V was pared by 4 bases and J by 5 bases, with 8 bases of the junction left unmatched. The CDR3 is CASSRDRVGTGELFF. DNA of the CDR3: TGTGCCAGCAGCCGCGACAGGGTTGGGACCGGGGAGCTGTTTTTT.

This chain connects TRBV9 to TRBJ1-2; a weak D match, TRBD1 (6 bases). The germline gives CDR1 SGDLS, CDR2 YYNGEE. This CDR3 comprises 15 residues. V was shortened by 0 bases and J by 8 bases, with 17 bases between the two germline ends. CDR3 region: CASSVGSGGKYGYTF. The CDR3 region has the DNA TGTGCCAGCAGCGTAGGGTCTGGGGGCAAGTACGGCTACACCTTC.

This chain joins TRBV12-5 and TRBJ2-1; D possibly corresponds to TRBD2 (5 bases). This CDR3 region has 12 residues. Germline-derived CDR1 and CDR2 are LGHNT and FRNRAP. The germline V and J ends were trimmed by 6 bases and 5 bases, with 8 bases remaining between them. Here the CDR3 reads CASGTGNNEQFF. CDR3 DNA sequence: TGTGCTAGTGGAACCGGGAACAATGAGCAGTTCTTC.

The chain uses TRBV15 and TRBJ1-2; D unclear. Trimming took 2 bases from V and 6 from J, leaving 13 bases between them. This CDR3 spans 14 amino acids. The germline V gene encodes CDR1 LNHNV and CDR2 YYDKDF (reference sequence). The CDR3 is CATSRFQTGDGYTF. The CDR3 DNA sequence: TGTGCCACCAGCAGATTTCAAACTGGAGATGGCTACACCTTC. The complete variable domain, with remaining parts taken from reference TRBV15 and TRBJ1-2, reads DAMVIQNPRYQVTQFGKPVTLSCSQTLNHNVMYWYQQKSSQAPKLLFHYYDKDFNNEADTPDNFQSRRPNTSFCFLDIRSPGLGDTAMYLCATSRFQTGDGYTFGSGTRLTVV.

This chain uses TRBV6-5 with TRBJ1-2; D is perhaps TRBD1 (5 bases). Germline lookup yields CDR1 MNHEY and CDR2 SVGAGI. The V gene lost 2 bases and the J gene lost 6 bases, with 10 bases spanning the gap. This CDR3 is built from 13 residues. In DNA, the CDR3 is TGTGCCAGCAGTTACACGGGGGGGGATGGCTACACCTTC. Its protein is CASSYTGGDGYTF.

The rearrangement joins TRBV7-6 to TRBJ2-1, with TRBD1 as a possible D gene (6 bases). V gave up 5 bases and J gave up 7 bases, with 18 bases separating them. Per germline, CDR1 SGHVS and CDR2 FNYEAQ. This CDR3 contains 15 residues. The DNA for the CDR3 is TGTGCCAGCAGCCTACAGGGAGCCGTACCTAATGAGCAGTTCTTC. Translating it yields CASSLQGAVPNEQFF. Based on the CDR3 plus reference TRBV7-6 and TRBJ2-1, the full variable domain is GAGVSQSPRYKVTKRGQDVALRCDPISGHVSLYWYRQALGQGPEFLTYFNYEAQQDKSGLPNDRFSAERPEGSISTLTIQRTEQRDSAMYRCASSLQGAVPNEQFFGPGTRLTVL.

J is TRBJ1-1 and V is TRBV5-1; 9 bases align to TRBD1. The CDR3 spans 13 residues. The J segment lost 5 bases and the V segment lost 6 bases, leaving 5 bases of the junction unmatched. From germline, CDR1 is SGHRS and CDR2 YFSETQ. CDR3 nucleotides: TGCGCCAGCAAAGGGACAGGGCGTACTGAAGCTTTCTTT. This gives the protein CASKGTGRTEAFF.

This chain connects TRBV25-1 to TRBJ1-5; a possible D gene is TRBD1 (6 bases). CDR1 is MGHDK, CDR2 SYGVNS, per germline. V was clipped by 5 bases and J by 2 bases, with 7 bases between them. CDR3 length: 13 residues. The CDR3 DNA reads as TGTGCCAGCAGTAGACAGGGCAATCAGCCCCAGCATTTT. It codes for CASSRQGNQPQHF.

The J gene is TRBJ2-5, the V gene TRBV30; D is perhaps TRBD2 (6 bases). V was cut by 2 bases and J by 5 bases, with 12 bases left in between. The CDR3 is 13 amino acids. CDR1 and CDR2 from the germline V gene are GTSNPN and SVGIG (reference sequence). CDR3 sequence (DNA): TGTGCCTGGAGTCGTCGGGAGAGGGAGACCCAGTACTTC. The encoded protein is CAWSRRERETQYF.

The rearrangement joins TRBV7-9 to TRBJ1-2; 7 positions match TRBD1. Germline values: CDR1 SEHNR, CDR2 FQNEAQ (reference sequence). This CDR3 contains 13 residues. The V gene end was trimmed by 3 bases and the J gene end by 6 bases; junction bases not matched to a gene: 4. The CDR3 DNA sequence: TGTGCCAGCAGCTTTGGACAGGAGAATGGCTACACCTTC. Protein sequence: CASSFGQENGYTF.

V usage is TRBV28 and J usage is TRBJ1-5, with D tentatively TRBD1 (5 bases). V shed 4 bases and J shed 4 bases, with 14 bases lying between them. CDR1 MDHEN and CDR2 SYDVKM come from the germline V gene. This CDR3 has 15 residues. CDR3 nucleotides: TGTGCCAGCAGTTCGGAAAGCCCAGGGAATCAGCCCCAGCATTTT. It is translated as CASSSESPGNQPQHF.

V usage is TRBV19 and J usage is TRBJ2-3; 8 positions agree with TRBD1. V was pared by 3 bases and J by 2 bases, with 4 bases of the junction left unmatched. Per germline, CDR1 LNHDA and CDR2 SQIVND (reference sequence). This CDR3 comprises 15 residues. CDR3 region: CASSIRGQATDTQYF. CDR3 coding DNA: TGTGCCAGTAGTATTCGGGGACAGGCCACAGATACGCAGTATTTT.